This T cell receptor beta chain derives from a study of regulatory dendritic cells for organ transplantation. Study-wide points: Resting memory CD8+ T cells held the most alloreactive clonotypes. Memory CD8+ T cells were the most oligoclonal; naive cells were highly diverse.

Per the germline V gene, CDR1 is SEHNR and CDR2 is FQNEAQ (reference sequence). V dropped 5 bases and J dropped 5; count of bases not matched to a gene: 8. The CDR3 extends over 14 amino acids. Regarding this clone: Its specificity is unknown.

The data were produced by immunoSEQ multiplex PCR, yet TCRdb's version contains in-frame clones alone and is incomplete. The sample has 3,500 to 4,500 clones; around three fifths are singletons. Sorted T cells were CFSE-labeled and cultured 4 to 5 days with allogeneic regulatory or mature dendritic cells at 1:10. The rearrangement uses TRBV7-9 and TRBJ1-1; TRBD1 matches 7 bases. Sequenced material: memory CD8+ T cells from blood cultured with regulatory dendritic cells. Subset here: CD45RO+ memory T cells. This sequence was found in a human donor in good health. CDR3 protein: CASSPTSTGTEAFF. The CDR3 region has the DNA TGTGCCAGCAGCCCTACGTCGACAGGGACTGAAGCTTTCTTT.